This TCR beta chain was recovered during a study of shared clonotypes between healthy human individuals. V lost 2 bases to trimming and J lost 1 base, with 11 bases between them. This CDR3 contains 15 residues. CDR1 is SNHLY, CDR2 FYNNEI, per germline. Whole-study results and caveats: A generally larger estimated richness was seen in naive subsets than in memory subsets. Rarefaction analysis demonstrated incomplete sorted-subset sequencing notwithstanding large depth.

A remark on this clone: The antigen is not known.

For sorted subsets, 150 to 250 ng DNA per replicate equaled some 27,000 T cell genomes. Clones were read by immunoSEQ multiplex PCR, and TCRdb kept only the in-frame ones, dropping some. The data show about 980,000 clones, with roughly 72% seen just once and over 1.3% held by the top ten. The donors were all Caucasian adults (living in Nashville, Tennessee). V and J are TRBV2 and TRBJ1-1; D ambiguous. This TCR derives from a man aged 18-30 years in good health. Sequenced: memory CD4+ T cells sorted from blood. Sample subset: CD45RA-negative fraction. DNA of the CDR3: TGTGCCAGCAGTGAACGGTCACAGTGGAACACTGAAGCTTTCTTT. It codes for CASSERSQWNTEAFF.